The source of this T cell receptor beta chain is a study of T cell changes during pregnancy in multiple sclerosis. Trimming removed 4 bases from V and 10 bases from J, with 14 bases in between. CDR1 and CDR2 from the germline V gene are MNHNS and SASEGT. This CDR3 has 13 residues. Some clones are missing from TCRdb's copy, which holds only in-frame ones; the method was immunoSEQ multiplex PCR. Of approximately 130,000 clones in the sample, around 95% were seen once. Sequences were derived from peripheral blood, sampled after pregnancy. This TCR was recovered from a female donor with multiple sclerosis, enrolled in a pregnancy study. The J gene is TRBJ2-1, the V gene TRBV6-1, with D possibly being TRBD1 (6 bases). The CDR3 nucleotides are TGTGCCAGCAGTGTAACAGGGATGCGGGAGCAGTTCTTC. Amino acid sequence: CASSVTGMREQFF.